A selection of T cell receptor beta chains follows, all from one sample in a study of identifying expanded T cells in peripheral blood. Repertoires were generated with immunoSEQ multiplex PCR, while TCRdb's copy carries only in-frame clones and drops some. The repertoire holds some 120,000 clones, 75% to 90% seen once, with around 3.3% in the top ten. The sequenced sample consisted of blood. The receptors originated from a person aged 18 to 75 in good health. CDR3s include the opening cysteine and the closing phenylalanine or tryptophan. A D gene is named only where the DNA matches it firmly. Expanded clones are given a class, and other clones once, few, many or no size at all.

CDR3nt: TGTGCCAGCAGCTTAGTGCGGGGGGCAGGGGGCGAGCAGTACTTC
CDR3aa: CASSLVRGAGGEQYF
abundance: -
v_gene: TRBV7-9
j_gene: TRBJ2-7
d_gene: -

CDR3nt: TGCGCCAGCCTAAACACCCCACAGAGTTTAAACACTGAAGCTTTCTTT
CDR3aa: CASLNTPQSLNTEAFF
abundance: once
v_gene: TRBV5-1
j_gene: TRBJ1-1
d_gene: -

CDR3nt: TGCGCCAGCGGGACAGGGGGCACGGATGTGGATACGCAGTATTTT
CDR3aa: CASGTGGTDVDTQYF
abundance: -
v_gene: TRBV5-1
j_gene: TRBJ2-3
d_gene: TRBD1

CDR3nt: TGTGCCAGCAGTTACTCGGACGCCACCGGGGAGCTGTTTTTT
CDR3aa: CASSYSDATGELFF
abundance: -
v_gene: TRBV6-5
j_gene: TRBJ2-2
d_gene: -

CDR3nt: TGTGCCAGCAGTGACGGGGGACTAGCTTTCACAGATACGCAGTATTTT
CDR3aa: CASSDGGLAFTDTQYF
abundance: -
v_gene: TRBV2
j_gene: TRBJ2-3
d_gene: TRBD2

CDR3nt: TGTGCCAGCAGTCTCGATTCGAGTTACGGGGAGCTGTTTTTT
CDR3aa: CASSLDSSYGELFF
abundance: -
v_gene: TRBV6-4
j_gene: TRBJ2-2
d_gene: -

CDR3nt: TGTGCCAGCAGCTTGGAATCGGGGTCAGATACGCAGTATTTT
CDR3aa: CASSLESGSDTQYF
abundance: -
v_gene: TRBV5-4
j_gene: TRBJ2-3
d_gene: -

CDR3nt: TGTGCCAGCAGTTACGTTTCAGGGAACTATGGCTACACCTTC
CDR3aa: CASSYVSGNYGYTF
abundance: -
v_gene: TRBV6-6
j_gene: TRBJ1-2
d_gene: -

CDR3nt: TGTGCCAGGGGACAGGGAGGGCTACGTTCACCCCTCCACTTT
CDR3aa: CARGQGGLRSPLHF
abundance: -
v_gene: TRBV6-5
j_gene: TRBJ1-6
d_gene: TRBD1

CDR3nt: TGTGCCAGCAGCTTGAATGGAGGCTATGGCTACACCTTC
CDR3aa: CASSLNGGYGYTF
abundance: once
v_gene: TRBV11-3
j_gene: TRBJ1-2
d_gene: -

CDR3nt: TGTGCCAGCAGCGGAGGGGGTTACCCGGGTAATGAGCAGTTCTTC
CDR3aa: CASSGGGYPGNEQFF
abundance: -
v_gene: TRBV7-9
j_gene: TRBJ2-1
d_gene: -

CDR3nt: TGTGCCAGCAGCTACGACCGACAGGGAGGCGGCTACACCTTC
CDR3aa: CASSYDRQGGGYTF
abundance: -
v_gene: TRBV5-6
j_gene: TRBJ1-2
d_gene: TRBD1

CDR3nt: TGCACCAGCAGTTCACGGCGAAAGACCTATGGCTACACCTTC
CDR3aa: CTSSSRRKTYGYTF
abundance: -
v_gene: TRBV1
j_gene: TRBJ1-2
d_gene: -

CDR3nt: TGTGCCAGCAGTAATCGTGGGGAGCCCTATGAAGCTTTCTTT
CDR3aa: CASSNRGEPYEAFF
abundance: -
v_gene: TRBV7-9
j_gene: TRBJ1-1
d_gene: -

CDR3nt: TGTGCCAGCAGTTTAACGCAGTCCGGGGAGCTGTTTTTT
CDR3aa: CASSLTQSGELFF
abundance: -
v_gene: TRBV27
j_gene: TRBJ2-2
d_gene: -

CDR3nt: TGCGCCAGCAGCTTTGACAGGGGACTCTACGAGCAGTACTTC
CDR3aa: CASSFDRGLYEQYF
abundance: -
v_gene: TRBV5-1
j_gene: TRBJ2-7
d_gene: TRBD1

CDR3nt: TGTGCCAGCAGTGAGTCCGGGAAGCTCGATCAGCCCCAGCATTTT
CDR3aa: CASSESGKLDQPQHF
abundance: few
v_gene: TRBV25-1
j_gene: TRBJ1-5
d_gene: -

CDR3nt: TGTGCCAGCAGCAGGGGGCCGACTGGAAACACCATATATTTT
CDR3aa: CASSRGPTGNTIYF
abundance: few
v_gene: TRBV5-6
j_gene: TRBJ1-3
d_gene: TRBD1

CDR3nt: TGTGCCAGCAGCTTAGTTGGGACAGTTAGGGAGGAAAGGCAGTTCTTC
CDR3aa: CASSLVGTVREERQFF
abundance: -
v_gene: TRBV7-6
j_gene: TRBJ2-1
d_gene: -

CDR3nt: TGTGCCAGCAGCTCGGCCCTTAGCTCCTACAATGAGCAGTTCTTC
CDR3aa: CASSSALSSYNEQFF
abundance: few
v_gene: TRBV7-2
j_gene: TRBJ2-1
d_gene: -

CDR3nt: TGTGCCAGCAGCGCCTGGGACAGCTCCTACGAGCAGTACTTC
CDR3aa: CASSAWDSSYEQYF
abundance: -
v_gene: TRBV9
j_gene: TRBJ2-7
d_gene: TRBD1

CDR3nt: TGTGCCAGCAGCACCCCCGGGACGGCCAGGCGCTATGGCTACACCTTC
CDR3aa: CASSTPGTARRYGYTF
abundance: once
v_gene: TRBV13
j_gene: TRBJ1-2
d_gene: -

CDR3nt: TGTGCCAGCAGCTTGTACTCGCTAGCGGGGGGGTATTACACAGATACGCAGTATTTT
CDR3aa: CASSLYSLAGGYYTDTQYF
abundance: -
v_gene: TRBV5-6
j_gene: TRBJ2-3
d_gene: TRBD2

CDR3nt: TGTGCCAGCAGCTTAGGACCTGGAAATGAGCAGTTCTTC
CDR3aa: CASSLGPGNEQFF
abundance: -
v_gene: TRBV7-9
j_gene: TRBJ2-1
d_gene: -

CDR3nt: TGTGCCAGTAGCTTGGACAGGGGTTCCAACGTCCTGACTTTC
CDR3aa: CASSLDRGSNVLTF
abundance: -
v_gene: TRBV19
j_gene: TRBJ2-6
d_gene: TRBD1

CDR3nt: TGTGCCAGCAGGGACAGGGTGTGGAATTCACCCCTCCACTTT
CDR3aa: CASRDRVWNSPLHF
abundance: -
v_gene: TRBV6-1
j_gene: TRBJ1-6
d_gene: TRBD1

CDR3nt: TGCGCCAGCAGCTTGGATACAGGGCTAGGCGAGCAGTACTTC
CDR3aa: CASSLDTGLGEQYF
abundance: -
v_gene: TRBV5-1
j_gene: TRBJ2-7
d_gene: -

CDR3nt: TGCAGCGTAGGGGCGGGGTACACCGGGGAGCTGTTTTTT
CDR3aa: CSVGAGYTGELFF
abundance: -
v_gene: TRBV29-1
j_gene: TRBJ2-2
d_gene: -

CDR3nt: TGTGCCTGGAGTGCGGGACTAGCGGGGGTTAGCTCCTACAATGAGCAGTTCTTC
CDR3aa: CAWSAGLAGVSSYNEQFF
abundance: once
v_gene: TRBV30
j_gene: TRBJ2-1
d_gene: TRBD2

CDR3nt: TGTGCCAGCAGCAAACCCTCCAGGTTCTACGAGCAGTACTTC
CDR3aa: CASSKPSRFYEQYF
abundance: -
v_gene: TRBV11-2
j_gene: TRBJ2-7
d_gene: -

CDR3nt: TGTGCCAGCAGTGAAGATCTTGCAGGATGGAACAATCAGCCCCAGCATTTT
CDR3aa: CASSEDLAGWNNQPQHF
abundance: -
v_gene: TRBV6-1
j_gene: TRBJ1-5
d_gene: -

CDR3nt: TGTGCCAGCAGCTTGGGTCCCCTATATAATTCACCCCTCCACTTT
CDR3aa: CASSLGPLYNSPLHF
abundance: -
v_gene: TRBV5-4
j_gene: TRBJ1-6
d_gene: -

CDR3nt: TGCGCCAGCAGCGATTCAGGCCGTGAAGCTTTCTTT
CDR3aa: CASSDSGREAFF
abundance: once
v_gene: TRBV5-1
j_gene: TRBJ1-1
d_gene: -